The clone carrying this T cell receptor (beta chain) was seen a few times. Its antigen remains unknown. Attached unique molecular identifiers marked individual cDNA molecules. TCRdb ran MiXCR on the 5' RACE reads and lists one entry per CDR3 protein. The table shows 52,000 or so distinct CDR3 sequences, with under 15% occurring only once. The CDR3 runs to 12 residues. Unmatched junction bases numbered 9, after V lost 8 bases and J lost 9 bases. Germline V gene data show CDR1 as SQVTM and CDR2 as ANQGSEA. The data derive from a study of early T cells in non-severe SARS-CoV-2 infection. At the level of the study: From unsorted whole blood, bulk RNA was sequenced, and the chains remained unpaired. Study results and caveats: Private and CD4 specificities were missed by VDJdb matching, skewed to anti-spike CD8.

The TCR comes from an adult who was a healthcare worker with PCR-confirmed SARS-CoV-2 infection or an uninfected control (not recorded which). The rearrangement links TRBV29-1 to TRBJ2-1, with TRBD1 matching 8 bases. Sequencing was done on a sample of whole blood. Here the CDR3 reads CSTRQGKTEQFF. CDR3 sequence (DNA): TGCAGCACCAGACAGGGGAAAACTGAGCAGTTCTTC.